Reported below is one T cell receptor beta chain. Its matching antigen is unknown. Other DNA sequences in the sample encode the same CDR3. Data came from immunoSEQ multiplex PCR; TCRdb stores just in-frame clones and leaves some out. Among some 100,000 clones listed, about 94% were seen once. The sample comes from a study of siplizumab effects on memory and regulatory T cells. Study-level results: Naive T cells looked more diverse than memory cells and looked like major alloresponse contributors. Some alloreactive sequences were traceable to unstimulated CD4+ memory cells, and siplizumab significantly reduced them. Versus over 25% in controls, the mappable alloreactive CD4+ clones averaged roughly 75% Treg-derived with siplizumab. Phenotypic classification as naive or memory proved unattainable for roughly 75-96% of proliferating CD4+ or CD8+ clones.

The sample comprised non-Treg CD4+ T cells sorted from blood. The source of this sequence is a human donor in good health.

CDR3 loop: CASSLAGGEQYF. CDR3 nucleotides: TGCGCCAGCAGCTTGGCGGGTGGAGAGCAGTACTTC. The J gene is TRBJ2-7, the V gene TRBV5-1; D remains ambiguous. This CDR3 has 12 amino acids. Germline assignment: CDR1 SGHRS and CDR2 YFSETQ. V was cut by 0 bases and J by 7 bases, with 8 bases left in between.